These T cell receptor beta chains were read from a single sample in a study of CD8 T cells in Susac syndrome. TCRdb called the immunoSEQ multiplex PCR reads again in MiXCR, with one record for every CDR3 protein. The sample has around 270,000 distinct CDR3 sequences, 89% seen once; the top ten hold around 0.2%. Specimen: CD8+ T cells from PBMCs. These receptors were collected from a human donor with multiple sclerosis. Both conserved end residues are trimmed from each CDR3. Size tells how often a clone was seen (once, few, many) or the class of an expanded clone, and some rows leave it out.

once	TRBV29-1	TRBJ1-2	SVRGGDRGADGYT
once	TRBV7-2	TRBJ1-2	ASSLGDRVWGYT
NA	TRBV14	TRBJ2-5	ASSRTGGQETQY
NA	TRBV6-1	TRBJ1-5	ASRTIQGAPSLDQPQH
NA	TRBV4-3	TRBJ2-5	ASSQDAWGTVQETQY
NA	TRBV28	TRBJ2-5	ASSLHRGSQETQY
NA	TRBV5-1	TRBJ1-1	ASSTEGGTDTEAF
NA	TRBV6-2/TRBV6-3	TRBJ1-1	ASSYSDGMNTEAF
NA	TRBV29-1	TRBJ2-6	SVEGQGKSGANVLT
NA	TRBV14	TRBJ2-1	ASSQDITRGYEQF
few	TRBV20-1	TRBJ2-2	SARDRGTGELF
NA	TRBV6-5	TRBJ1-5	ASSFQTGTAGDQPQH
NA	TRBV4-1	TRBJ2-3	ASSQAWTDTQY
NA	TRBV27	TRBJ2-7	ASSLSPGSSYEQY
NA	TRBV5-1	TRBJ2-1	ASSLAPSGEQF
NA	TRBV24-1	TRBJ1-2	ATSDGDRVNYGYT
NA	TRBV7-3	TRBJ2-3	ASSLPTSPTDTQY
NA	TRBV24-1	TRBJ1-1	ATSDSSGHTEAF
few	TRBV12-3/TRBV12-4	TRBJ1-1	ASSFDLNTEAF
NA	TRBV25-1	TRBJ2-7	ASSESAGTGMREQY
NA	TRBV27	TRBJ1-2	ASSLTGLSGYT
NA	TRBV28	TRBJ2-5	ASSPLAGVQETQY
NA	TRBV11-2	TRBJ2-7	ASSLGNGNYEQY
NA	TRBV5-6	TRBJ2-7	ASSSSVPYEQY
once	TRBV10-3	TRBJ2-7	AIWGGLADSYEQY
NA	TRBV13	TRBJ2-3	ASSLGPRGMLGSTDTQY
NA	TRBV18	TRBJ2-5	ASRRSGDQETQY
NA	TRBV7-6	TRBJ1-4	ASSPGQGPYEKLF
NA	TRBV30	TRBJ2-3	AWTSGGLSTDTQY
NA	TRBV4-3	TRBJ1-1	ASSQDRGRFYAEAF
NA	TRBV12-3/TRBV12-4	TRBJ1-3	ASSPGRTNENPRHGSGNTIY
NA	TRBV4-1	TRBJ2-3	ASSQAIARRADTQY
NA	TRBV2	TRBJ2-1	ASFAEGSLFYNEQF
NA	TRBV27	TRBJ2-1	ASSFSQGSNEQF
once	TRBV13	TRBJ2-3	ASRGWTGGSDTQY
NA	TRBV6-4	TRBJ2-3	ASSDSTSGVTDTQY
NA	TRBV11-2	TRBJ1-2	ASSLETRTIYGYT
NA	TRBV20-1	TRBJ2-7	SAGTSRSYEQY
NA	TRBV13	TRBJ1-3	ASSLGTDSGNTIY
NA	TRBV12-3/TRBV12-4	TRBJ2-1	ASSLGLAAEQF
NA	TRBV20-1	TRBJ2-7	SARRVGSSYEQY
once	TRBV5-6	TRBJ2-2	ASSLGGGGELF
NA	TRBV19	TRBJ2-7	ASSIRQVSYEQY
NA	TRBV14	TRBJ1-5	ASSPDGNQPQH
once	TRBV27	TRBJ2-7	ASSWLAGADEQY
NA	TRBV30	TRBJ2-6	AWSSQRQHGANVLT
once	TRBV29-1	TRBJ1-1	SVPDRGLGTEAF
once	TRBV11-2	TRBJ2-7	ASSLGLSPSYEQY
NA	TRBV14	TRBJ1-6	ASSQVPLGGAPLH
NA	TRBV9	TRBJ2-7	ASSVGTMEIYEQY
NA	TRBV12-3/TRBV12-4	TRBJ2-6	ASSSPRLAVSGANVLT
NA	TRBV6-2/TRBV6-3	TRBJ1-1	ASSYDRVTEAF
once	TRBV6-5	TRBJ2-1	ASSYGLGKYNEQF
NA	TRBV27	TRBJ2-7	ASSLSAGTVAYEQY
NA	TRBV13	TRBJ1-2	ASSSARSGAMYGYT